This is a list of T cell receptor beta chains from one sample in a study of post-analysis software for immune sequencing data. TCRdb processed the PCR reads anew with MiXCR; each CDR3 protein has one entry. The sample holds 600,000 to 700,000 distinct CDR3 sequences; over 45% are singletons and the top ten take 10% to 12%. Sequences were obtained from blood. These receptors were taken from a girl aged 2-10 years with multiple sclerosis. Each CDR3 is given with its conserved first and last residue. D genes are given only for firm matches. Size is stated for part of the rows, as once, few or many counts, or as a class when the clone is expanded.

j_call: TRBJ1-2
d_call: TRBD1
clone_size: -
v_call: TRBV6-4
cdr3_nt: TGTGCCAGCAGCAGAACGACAGGGGAGGACTATGGCTACACCTTC
cdr3_aa: CASSRTTGEDYGYTF

j_call: TRBJ2-5
d_call: -
clone_size: -
v_call: TRBV5-1
cdr3_nt: TGCGCCAGCAGCTTTGGGGGGGCCTTGGAGACCCAGTACTTC
cdr3_aa: CASSFGGALETQYF

j_call: TRBJ1-3
d_call: -
clone_size: -
v_call: TRBV10-3
cdr3_nt: TGTGCCATCAAAGTCCCCCAAAACACCATATATTTT
cdr3_aa: CAIKVPQNTIYF

j_call: TRBJ2-1
d_call: -
clone_size: -
v_call: TRBV5-1
cdr3_nt: TGCGCCAGTAAGCAGGAGCGGTCACCCTACAATGAGCAGGTCTTC
cdr3_aa: CASKQERSPYNEQVF

j_call: TRBJ2-3
d_call: -
clone_size: -
v_call: TRBV24-1
cdr3_nt: TGTGCCACCAGTGATCCCGGGTTTGGCACAGATACGCAGTATTTT
cdr3_aa: CATSDPGFGTDTQYF

j_call: TRBJ2-5
d_call: -
clone_size: -
v_call: TRBV6-5
cdr3_nt: TGTGCCAGCAGTTACGTTCGCGGGCGTGAAGAGACCCAGTACTTC
cdr3_aa: CASSYVRGREETQYF

j_call: TRBJ2-3
d_call: -
clone_size: -
v_call: TRBV7-2
cdr3_nt: TGTGCCAGCAGACCCTGGGGGGGCACAGATACGCAGTATTTT
cdr3_aa: CASRPWGGTDTQYF

j_call: TRBJ2-1
d_call: TRBD1
clone_size: few
v_call: TRBV29-1
cdr3_nt: TGCAGCGTTAAGGGTGGAAGGACAGGGGGCAATGAGCAGTTCTTC
cdr3_aa: CSVKGGRTGGNEQFF

j_call: TRBJ1-5
d_call: -
clone_size: -
v_call: TRBV20-1
cdr3_nt: TGCAGTGCTAGAGAAGGCCTTAATCAGCCCCAGCATTTT
cdr3_aa: CSAREGLNQPQHF

j_call: TRBJ1-6
d_call: TRBD1
clone_size: -
v_call: TRBV4-2
cdr3_nt: TGTGCCAGCAGCCAAGATTTGGGACAGAATTCACCCCTCCACTTT
cdr3_aa: CASSQDLGQNSPLHF

j_call: TRBJ2-7
d_call: -
clone_size: -
v_call: TRBV29-1
cdr3_nt: TGCAGCGTAGAGACAGGGAGGGACTACGAGCAGTACTTC
cdr3_aa: CSVETGRDYEQYF

j_call: TRBJ2-7
d_call: TRBD1
clone_size: -
v_call: TRBV29-1
cdr3_nt: TGCAGCGTGCTCCGGGACAGGGCGACGGGGGAGCAGTACTTC
cdr3_aa: CSVLRDRATGEQYF

j_call: TRBJ2-3
d_call: -
clone_size: few
v_call: TRBV25-1
cdr3_nt: TGTGCCAGCAGGGACGGGGTAAACACAGATACGCAGTATTTT
cdr3_aa: CASRDGVNTDTQYF

j_call: TRBJ1-5
d_call: -
clone_size: -
v_call: TRBV7-2
cdr3_nt: TGTGCCAGCAGCTTAGTGAGCAATCAGCCCCAGCATTTT
cdr3_aa: CASSLVSNQPQHF

j_call: TRBJ1-6
d_call: -
clone_size: once
v_call: TRBV4-1
cdr3_nt: TGCGCCAGCAGAACAGTTAATTCACCCCTCCACTTT
cdr3_aa: CASRTVNSPLHF

j_call: TRBJ2-3
d_call: -
clone_size: -
v_call: TRBV12-3/TRBV12-4
cdr3_nt: TGTGCCAGCAGTCCCAATTGGGTAATTGCAGATACGCAGTATTTT
cdr3_aa: CASSPNWVIADTQYF

j_call: TRBJ2-3
d_call: -
clone_size: -
v_call: TRBV12-3/TRBV12-4
cdr3_nt: TGTGCCAGCAGTTTAGCGGGAAGGGGGTATAGCACAGATACGCAGTATTTT
cdr3_aa: CASSLAGRGYSTDTQYF

j_call: TRBJ2-1
d_call: TRBD1
clone_size: once
v_call: TRBV20-1
cdr3_nt: TGCAGTGCGCCGCTCTCCGGGACAGGATACAATGAGCAGTTCTTC
cdr3_aa: CSAPLSGTGYNEQFF